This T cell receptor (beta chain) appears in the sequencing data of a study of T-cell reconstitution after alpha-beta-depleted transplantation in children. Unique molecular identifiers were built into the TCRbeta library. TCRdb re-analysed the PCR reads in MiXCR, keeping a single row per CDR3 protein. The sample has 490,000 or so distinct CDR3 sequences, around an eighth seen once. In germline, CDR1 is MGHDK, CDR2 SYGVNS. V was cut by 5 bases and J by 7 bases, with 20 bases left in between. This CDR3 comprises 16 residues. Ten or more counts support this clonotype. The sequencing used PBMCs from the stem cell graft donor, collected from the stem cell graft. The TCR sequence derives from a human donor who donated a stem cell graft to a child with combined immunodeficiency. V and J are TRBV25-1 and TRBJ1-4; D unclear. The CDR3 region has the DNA TGTGCCAGCAGTCCCAGTCCCGGTATCGGCGGTGAAAAACTGTTTTTT. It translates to CASSPSPGIGGEKLFF.